Below, 29 T cell receptor beta chains from the same sample are listed, as sequenced in a study of T cell responses to AZD1222 COVID-19 vaccine. Sequencing was performed with immunoSEQ multiplex PCR; in TCRdb, only in-frame clones are kept and a portion is missing. The repertoire includes roughly 180,000 clones, roughly 94% of them detected once, and approximately 1.2% sits in the top ten. Sequences were derived from peripheral blood, sampled 28 days after the second AZD1222 dose. These receptors all stem from an adult who received the AZD1222 COVID-19 vaccine.

The chain carries TRBV18 and TRBJ2-2; 7 bases map to TRBD1. Germline trimming cut 4 bases from V and 5 bases from J; bases unmatched to any gene: 7. Germline-derived CDR1 and CDR2 are KGHSH and LQKENI. The CDR3 is 15 amino acids. The CDR3 reads CASSLYRGATGELFF. In DNA, the CDR3 is TGTGCCAGCTCACTTTACAGGGGAGCGACCGGGGAGCTGTTTTTT.

This clone was detected once. The rearrangement links TRBV10-3 to TRBJ2-3; 8 positions match TRBD2. After removal of 2 bases from V and 3 bases from J, the junction contained 1 base not matched to a gene. This CDR3 is built from 14 residues. The germline gives CDR1 ENHRY, CDR2 SYGVKD. The CDR3 coding sequence is TGTGCCATCAGTGAGGGACTAGCAACAGATACGCAGTATTTT. It encodes CAISEGLATDTQYF.

Only a few counts were recorded for this clone. The chain uses TRBV29-1 and TRBJ1-2; D may be TRBD1 (5 bases). V gave up 7 bases and J gave up 1 base, with 7 bases separating them. CDR3 length equals 11 residues. CDR1 SQVTM and CDR2 ANQGSEA come from the germline V gene. The CDR3 protein is CSGQGNYGYTF. The CDR3 bases are TGCAGCGGTCAGGGTAACTATGGCTACACCTTC.

The genes are TRBV6-4 and TRBJ2-7; 7 nucleotides agree with TRBD1. CDR3 size: 15 residues. Germline CDR1 is MRHNA and CDR2 is SNTAGT. V shed 4 bases and J 4 bases; nucleotides not matched to a gene: 10. CDR3 sequence: CASSASRQGKYEQYF. The CDR3 DNA follows: TGTGCCAGCAGTGCGTCTCGACAGGGTAAGTACGAGCAGTACTTC.

The chain carries TRBV19 and TRBJ1-1; D unresolved. The V end lost 3 bases, the J end lost 5 bases, and 19 bases lay between the germline ends. Germline V gene lookup returns CDR1 LNHDA and CDR2 SQIVND (reference sequence). This CDR3 has 16 residues. In DNA form, the CDR3 reads TGTGCCAGTAGTATGAAAGTCTCCGGTCGAAGGACTGAAGCTTTCTTT. It yields the protein CASSMKVSGRRTEAFF.

This chain connects TRBV9 to TRBJ2-1; 11 nucleotides agree with TRBD2. There are 14 residues in the CDR3. Germline V lookup: CDR1 SGDLS, CDR2 YYNGEE. Germline trimming cut 5 bases from V and 5 bases from J; bases unmatched to any gene: 3. The chain's CDR3 is CASSGTSGNNEQFF. The CDR3 DNA sequence: TGTGCCAGCAGTGGGACTAGCGGAAACAATGAGCAGTTCTTC. Based on the CDR3 plus reference TRBV9 and TRBJ2-1, the full variable domain is DSGVTQTPKHLITATGQRVTLRCSPRSGDLSVYWYQQSLDQGLQFLIQYYNGEERAKGNILERFSAQQFPDLHSELNLSSLELGDSALYFCASSGTSGNNEQFFGPGTRLTVL.

The chain is built from TRBV27 and TRBJ2-7, with TRBD1 matching over 11 bases. In germline, CDR1 is MNHEY, CDR2 SMNVEV (reference sequence). CDR3 length: 15 residues. The trim removed 6 bases at V and 2 bases at J, leaving 6 bases unmatched. CDR3 nucleotide sequence: TGTGCCAGCAGAATTCAGGACAGGGGGCCCTACGAGCAGTACTTC. This gives the protein CASRIQDRGPYEQYF.

The J gene is TRBJ2-2, the V gene TRBV20-1; perhaps TRBD1 as D (5 bases). CDR1 is DFQATT and CDR2 is SNEGSKA in the germline V gene (reference sequence). The CDR3 consists of 15 residues. The V end was cut by 3 bases, the J end by 7 bases, with 18 bases between. CDR3 nucleotides: TGCAGTGCTAGTTCGTCCCGCAGGGTATACGGGGAGCTGTTTTTT. It specifies CSASSSRRVYGELFF.

This rearrangement joins TRBV6-5 to TRBJ2-3; D perhaps matches TRBD1 (6 bases). The germline V gene has CDR1 MNHEY and CDR2 SVGAGI. The CDR3 length is 15 residues. The germline V and J ends were trimmed by 8 bases and 6 bases, with 21 bases remaining between them. The CDR3 spells CASPGLGHIRDTQYF. For the CDR3, the DNA is TGTGCCAGCCCCGGGCTGGGACATATCCGGGATACGCAGTATTTT.

CDR3 in amino acids: CASSKVVQPNEKLFF. The CDR3 coding sequence is TGTGCCAGCAGCAAAGTAGTGCAGCCTAATGAAAAACTGTTTTTT. V and J are TRBV21-1 and TRBJ1-4. TRBV21-1 is deemed a pseudogene. CDR3 length equals 15 residues.

The rearrangement links TRBV30 to TRBJ1-1, with D possibly matching TRBD1 (6 bases). Between the trimmed V and J ends, which lost 5 bases and 3 bases, there was a span of 28 bases. CDR1 and CDR2 (germline): GTSNPN, SVGIG (reference sequence). The length of the CDR3 is 18 residues. CDR3 sequence (DNA): TGTGCCTGGGGTGGGGGGACAAGTAGCGAAGGGGATTACACTGAAGCTTTCTTT. Translated, it gives CAWGGGTSSEGDYTEAFF.

The chain couples TRBV5-4 to TRBJ2-5; 13 bases are shared with TRBD2. This CDR3 has 16 amino acids. In germline, CDR1 is SGHNT, CDR2 YYREEE (reference sequence). V lost 4 bases and J lost 4; bases outside the gene matches: 7. CDR3 nucleotide sequence: TGTGCCAGCAGCCCCCGGACTAGCGGGAGCAGAGAGACCCAGTACTTC. The encoded protein is CASSPRTSGSRETQYF.

This chain connects TRBV6-5 to TRBJ1-2, with 7 bases identical to TRBD1. The germline V gene encodes CDR1 MNHEY and CDR2 SVGAGI. The CDR3 loop spans 15 amino acids. Losses at the gene ends were 6 bases for V and 7 bases for J; bases not matched to a gene: 14. The chain's CDR3 is CASSQSTGIASGYTF. CDR3 nucleotides: TGTGCCAGCAGCCAATCGACAGGGATTGCAAGTGGCTACACCTTC.

The rearrangement links TRBV28 to TRBJ2-3; 11 nucleotides align to TRBD2. Germline assignment: CDR1 MDHEN and CDR2 SYDVKM. The CDR3 runs to 17 residues. The J segment lost 0 bases and the V segment lost 4 bases, leaving 6 bases of the junction unmatched. This chain's CDR3 is CASSSGTSGRSTDTQYF. Here the CDR3 DNA reads TGTGCCAGCAGTTCCGGGACTAGCGGTCGTAGCACAGATACGCAGTATTTT.

This chain uses TRBV7-2 with TRBJ2-5; D is possibly TRBD2 (6 bases). V was trimmed by 5 bases and J by 1 base, leaving 11 bases between them. The V gene's germline CDR1 is SGHTA and CDR2 FQGNSA. The CDR3 loop spans 14 amino acids. The CDR3 spells CASSPLAAQETQYF. The CDR3 nucleotides read TGTGCCAGCAGCCCCTTAGCGGCCCAAGAGACCCAGTACTTC.

This chain links TRBV5-1 with TRBJ2-1; D not resolved. The CDR3 has 11 amino acids. Germline values: CDR1 SGHRS, CDR2 YFSETQ. Trimming took 5 bases from V and 1 from J, leaving 1 base between them. The CDR3 loop reads CASRSYNEQFF. The DNA of the CDR3 is TGCGCCAGCAGGTCCTACAATGAGCAGTTCTTC.

V usage is TRBV3-1 (or the pseudogene TRBV3-2) and J usage is TRBJ2-1; TRBD2 is a possible D gene (5 bases). Per the germline V gene, CDR1 is LGHDT and CDR2 is YNNKEL (reference sequence). Trimming stripped 6 bases from V and 5 bases from J, with 8 bases between. This CDR3 contains 12 residues. CDR3: CASRRLNNEQFF. The DNA of the CDR3 is TGTGCCAGCAGGCGACTAAACAATGAGCAGTTCTTC.

J is TRBJ2-7 and V is TRBV7-9; no clear D gene. The CDR3 has 12 amino acids. V was trimmed by 1 base and J by 6 bases, leaving 7 bases between them. Germline CDR1 reads SEHNR; CDR2 reads FQNEAQ (reference sequence). CDR3 in DNA: TGTGCCAGCAGCTTAGGGTACCGCGAGCAGTACTTC. Translating it yields CASSLGYREQYF.

The sample holds a few counts of this clone. The V gene is TRBV7-9, the J gene TRBJ2-7; a possible D gene is TRBD1 (8 bases). V shed 5 bases and J shed 4 bases, with 24 bases lying between them. This CDR3 region has 17 residues. Germline lookup yields CDR1 SEHNR and CDR2 FQNEAQ (reference sequence). CDR3 loop: CASSPQGAGGVDYEQYF. The CDR3 region has the DNA TGTGCCAGCAGCCCCCAGGGGGCAGGGGGGGTCGATTACGAGCAGTACTTC.

The chain employs TRBV30 and TRBJ1-1; perhaps TRBD1 as D (5 bases). V was pared by 2 bases and J by 5 bases, with 9 bases between. The germline CDR1 and CDR2 sequences are GTSNPN and SVGIG (reference sequence). The CDR3 length is 12 residues. This CDR3 is CAWSLGPTEAFF. As DNA, the CDR3 is TGTGCCTGGAGTCTGGGGCCAACTGAAGCTTTCTTT.

The V call is TRBV6-6, the J call TRBJ2-7; no firm D call. Germline lookup yields CDR1 MNHNY and CDR2 SVGAGI (reference sequence). V gave up 2 bases and J gave up 6 bases, with 8 bases separating them. The CDR3 extends over 12 amino acids. The CDR3 DNA is TGTGCCAGCAGTTACCGCTCCGGCGAGCAGTACTTC. Translating gives CASSYRSGEQYF.

The V gene is TRBV23-1, the J gene TRBJ1-4; no firm D call. TRBV23-1 is recorded as an ORF, its role being uncertain. The length of the CDR3 is 14 residues. V dropped 4 bases and J dropped 7 bases, with 13 bases sitting between them. DNA of the CDR3: TGCGCCAGCAGTCTCCCCGGCGCCATTGAAAAACTGTTTTTT. Translated, it gives CASSLPGAIEKLFF.

The genes are TRBV6-4 and TRBJ2-1; a possible D gene is TRBD2 (6 bases). V lost 2 bases to trimming and J lost 3 bases, with 14 bases between them. Germline loops: CDR1 MRHNA, CDR2 SNTAGT. This CDR3 is built from 16 residues. CDR3 DNA: TGTGCCAGCAGTGACATTAGGGGAGGAAGCTACAATGAGCAGTTCTTC. It specifies CASSDIRGGSYNEQFF.

The rearrangement links TRBV5-4 to TRBJ2-4; TRBD2 is a possible D gene (5 bases). Germline CDR1 is SGHNT and CDR2 is YYREEE (reference sequence). This CDR3 has 15 residues. Trimming pared 5 bases from V and 3 bases from J, leaving 15 bases between. The CDR3 here is CASSASLADKNIQYF. DNA of the CDR3: TGTGCCAGCAGTGCCTCGCTAGCCGACAAAAACATTCAGTACTTC.

V usage is TRBV5-1 and J usage is TRBJ2-5, with 7 bases that match TRBD2. CDR1 and CDR2 from the germline V gene are SGHRS and YFSETQ. J was trimmed by 5 bases and V by 4 bases; bases with no gene match: 8. The CDR3 extends over 14 amino acids. The CDR3 sequence is CASSLGSAGETQYF. CDR3 DNA sequence: TGCGCCAGCAGCCTGGGGTCAGCGGGGGAGACCCAGTACTTC.

The V and J genes are TRBV5-4 and TRBJ1-1; unclear D gene. Germline assignment: CDR1 SGHNT and CDR2 YYREEE (reference sequence). The length of the CDR3 is 14 residues. The V end lost 0 bases, the J end lost 2 bases, and 8 bases lay between the germline ends. This CDR3 is CASSLVGTNTEAFF. CDR3 sequence (DNA): TGTGCCAGCAGCTTGGTGGGAACAAACACTGAAGCTTTCTTT.

The CDR3 nucleotides are TGTGCCAGCTCACCACCGAAGGGACAGGTTGTATCCACTGAAGCTTTCTTT. This translates into CASSPPKGQVVSTEAFF. The rearrangement uses TRBV18 and TRBJ1-1; 8 bases align to TRBD1. CDR1 is KGHSH and CDR2 is LQKENI in the germline V gene. J was trimmed by 4 bases and V by 0 bases; bases with no gene match: 10. The CDR3 contains 17 residues.

V usage is TRBV7-2 and J usage is TRBJ1-5; maybe TRBD1 (5 bases). The germline V gene has CDR1 SGHTA and CDR2 FQGNSA. This CDR3 spans 15 amino acids. V gave up 5 bases and J gave up 7 bases, with 18 bases separating them. The CDR3 here is CASSRERGGRQPQHF. In DNA form, the CDR3 reads TGTGCCAGCAGCCGGGAGCGGGGGGGACGGCAGCCCCAGCATTTT.

This chain joins TRBV20-1 and TRBJ2-1; 7 nucleotides align to TRBD2. V dropped 3 bases and J dropped 5; count of bases not matched to a gene: 10. The V gene's germline CDR1 is DFQATT and CDR2 SNEGSKA (reference sequence). This CDR3 has 15 amino acids. DNA for the CDR3: TGCAGTGCTAGTCCCCGCGGGAGTCTTAACAATGAGCAGTTCTTC. As protein: CSASPRGSLNNEQFF.